The 11 T cell receptor beta chains given below trace back to one sample, sequenced in a study of read filtering for tumor transcriptome and immune sequencing. From 400 to 450 ng of RNA, a library with molecular barcoded alpha/delta and beta/gamma adaptors was made. TCRdb redid the calling of the reads with MiXCR, one entry per CDR3 protein. The sample has over 55,000 distinct CDR3 sequences, roughly 13% seen once. Sequencing was done on a sample of a population of CD138-negative cells sorted from bone marrow. These receptors were obtained from a donor aged 40 or over with multiple myeloma.

This clonotype was recorded at least ten times. The CDR3 DNA sequence: TGCAGTGCTAGCGGGACTAGCGAAGGAGATACGCAGTATTTT. It is translated as CSASGTSEGDTQYF. The chain carries TRBV20-1 and TRBJ2-3, with 10 bases that match TRBD2. V shed 3 bases and J 5 bases; nucleotides not matched to a gene: 5. CDR1 and CDR2 from the germline V gene are DFQATT and SNEGSKA (reference sequence). The CDR3 runs to 14 residues.

This clonotype was observed many times. The junction does not match germline at one end; this may be a read error. This chain joins TRBV29-1 and TRBJ2-3, with TRBD1 as a possible D gene (5 bases). The germline CDR1 and CDR2 sequences are SQVTM and ANQGSEA. This CDR3 is built from 17 residues. The CDR3, as DNA: TGCAGCGTGGAAGGGGCCGGGTTCCGAGTTCGCACAGATACGCAGTATTTT. Translated, it gives CSVEGAGFRVRTDTQYF.

This clonotype was seen more than once but under ten times. A much larger clone is a single base away; this may be a read error. The chain combines TRBV4-3 with TRBJ2-3; no clear D. CDR3 length: 12 residues. From germline, CDR1 is LGHNA and CDR2 YSLEER. V lost 6 bases, J lost 3 bases, and 7 bases lay in between. The CDR3 spells CASRGETDTQYF. The DNA for the CDR3 is TGCGCCAGCAGGGGCGAAACAGATACGCAGTATTTT.

This clonotype was counted ten times or more. This sequence joins TRBV20-1 and TRBJ2-3; D is unresolved. This CDR3 is built from 12 residues. Germline values: CDR1 DFQATT, CDR2 SNEGSKA (reference sequence). Trimming stripped 4 bases from V and 0 bases from J, with 5 bases between. The CDR3 nucleotides are TGCAGTGCTATAAAGAGCACAGATACGCAGTATTTT. Translating it yields CSAIKSTDTQYF.

This clonotype was seen at least ten times. At one end, the junction sequence differs from germline, possibly due to a read error. This chain's CDR3 is CASSPRGPTEAFF. CDR3 DNA sequence: TGTGCTAGCAGCCCCAGGGGGCCCACTGAAGCTTTCTTT. The rearrangement uses TRBV7-6 and TRBJ1-1; 8 bases are shared with TRBD1. CDR1 and CDR2 (germline): SGHVS, FNYEAQ. CDR3 length equals 13 residues.

The table lists this clonotype with a few counts. This chain connects TRBV5-1 to TRBJ2-6; 7 positions agree with TRBD2. From germline, CDR1 is SGHRS and CDR2 YFSETQ. The CDR3 runs to 18 residues. Germline trimming cut 2 bases from V and 0 bases from J; bases unmatched to any gene: 8. This chain's CDR3 is CASSFSPSGSSGANVLTF. Here the CDR3 DNA reads TGCGCCAGCAGCTTTAGCCCTAGCGGTAGCTCTGGGGCCAACGTCCTGACTTTC.

This clonotype was recorded once. The chain recombines TRBV7-2 with TRBJ2-5, with a tentative D call TRBD2 (6 bases). With 2 bases removed from V and 5 bases from J, the gap between germline ends came to 21 bases. The CDR3 contains 17 residues. Germline V gene data show CDR1 as SGHTA and CDR2 as FQGNSA. CDR3: CASSLIGELATMETQYF. CDR3 nucleotide sequence: TGTGCCAGCAGCTTAATCGGTGAGCTAGCGACCATGGAGACCCAGTACTTC.

The sample holds a few counts of this clonotype. The rearrangement joins TRBV18 to TRBJ2-3, with D maybe TRBD1 (6 bases). The ends were cut back, 1 base at V and 0 bases at J, with 8 bases in the middle. This CDR3 has 15 amino acids. Germline CDR1 reads KGHSH; CDR2 reads LQKENI. CDR3 nucleotide sequence: TGTGCCAGCTCACCACGGGACACAAGCACAGATACGCAGTATTTT. Its translation: CASSPRDTSTDTQYF.

There are many counts of this clonotype. This chain uses TRBV5-1 with TRBJ2-3, with 12 nucleotides matching TRBD2. Germline assignment: CDR1 SGHRS and CDR2 YFSETQ. V shed 4 bases and J 3 bases; nucleotides not matched to a gene: 6. The CDR3 sequence is 16 residues long. In DNA, the CDR3 is TGCGCCAGCAGCCTAGCGGGAGGGGCGGCAACAGATACGCAGTATTTT. Protein sequence: CASSLAGGAATDTQYF.

This clonotype was recorded many times. The chain recombines TRBV7-9 with TRBJ2-7; tentatively, D is TRBD1 (6 bases). V lost 5 bases and J lost 1, with 12 bases in between. The CDR3 sequence is 14 residues long. The germline V gene encodes CDR1 SEHNR and CDR2 FQNEAQ (reference sequence). The CDR3 DNA reads TGTGCCAGCAGCCCATGGACAGTTTCCTACGAGCAGTACTTC. Translated, it gives CASSPWTVSYEQYF.

As for this clonotype: A read error may be the cause here, since a much bigger clone is one base away. CDR3 nucleotide sequence: TGCAACGGACGGTGGAGTGAGCAGTTCTTC. It codes for CNGRWSEQFF. The chain has TRBV29-1 and TRBJ2-1; D is undetermined. Germline CDR1 reads SQVTM; CDR2 reads ANQGSEA. CDR3 length equals 10 residues.